Shown below are 18 T cell receptor beta chains from a single sample sequenced in a study of spatial heterogeneity in lung cancer. The time point denotes: sample taken at primary tumor resection. Without sorting, whole RNA was sequenced from tumor, nontumor lung or frozen PBMC. TCRdb independently ran MiXCR on the 5' RACE reads; one entry per CDR3 protein. This table holds approximately 52,000 distinct CDR3 sequences, around 7% found once. This specimen was PBMCs, taken at surgery. The origin of the receptors is a female donor with early-stage non-small cell lung cancer.

J is TRBJ2-5 and V is TRBV28, with D possibly being TRBD2 (6 bases). Germline CDR1 reads MDHEN; CDR2 reads SYDVKM. V lost 5 bases to trimming and J lost 4 bases, with 20 bases between them. This CDR3 is 16 amino acids long. Here the CDR3 reads CASSRAGLDDRETQYF. As DNA, the CDR3 is TGTGCCAGCAGTCGGGCGGGGTTAGATGATCGAGAGACCCAGTACTTC.

This clonotype was counted ten times or more. The chain links TRBV4-2 to TRBJ2-3, with 10 bases that match TRBD2. This CDR3 spans 18 amino acids. J lost 2 bases, V lost 0 bases, and 8 bases had no gene match. Germline V gives CDR1 LGHNA, CDR2 YNFKEQ. CDR3 in DNA: TGTGCCAGCAGCCAAGATTGGGATAGCGGGGGGCCCACAGATACGCAGTATTTT. It specifies CASSQDWDSGGPTDTQYF.

This clonotype was observed many times. V gene TRBV5-1 combines with J gene TRBJ2-1; the D gene is possibly TRBD1 (6 bases). CDR1 SGHRS and CDR2 YFSETQ come from the germline V gene. This CDR3 contains 18 residues. V lost 1 base and J 2 bases, leaving 19 bases between the germline ends. CDR3 in amino acids: CASSLSFPGTTTYNEQFF. DNA of the CDR3: TGCGCCAGCAGCTTGTCCTTTCCCGGGACAACGACCTACAATGAGCAGTTCTTC.

This clonotype was observed at least ten times. V is TRBV4-3 and J is TRBJ1-5; D possibly corresponds to TRBD1 (5 bases). CDR3 length: 14 amino acids. Trimming shortened V by 2 bases and J by 6 bases, and 11 bases separated the two germline ends. Germline lookup yields CDR1 LGHNA and CDR2 YSLEER. The CDR3 nucleotides are TGCGCCAGCAGCCAACGTCCGGGGGGTCAGCCCCAGCATTTT. It encodes CASSQRPGGQPQHF.

This clonotype was observed at least ten times. This chain connects TRBV28 to TRBJ1-1; 10 nucleotides agree with TRBD1. Germline-derived CDR1 and CDR2 are MDHEN and SYDVKM. V gave up 5 bases and J gave up 1 base; unmatched junction bases: 7. This CDR3 is built from 16 residues. As DNA, the CDR3 is TGTGCCAGCAGTCCAGCGGACAGGGGGAGGAACACTGAAGCTTTCTTT. It specifies CASSPADRGRNTEAFF.

This clonotype was counted many times. The gene calls are TRBV3-1 and TRBJ2-1; 11 bases match TRBD2. The germline V gene encodes CDR1 LGHDT and CDR2 YNNKEL (reference sequence). The CDR3 consists of 15 residues. The junction had 3 bases not matched to a gene; V was cut back by 4 bases and J by 4 bases. DNA of the CDR3: TGTGCCAGCAGCCCCAGACTAGCGGGGTACAATGAGCAGTTCTTC. It encodes CASSPRLAGYNEQFF.

This clonotype was seen more than once but under ten times. The rearrangement joins TRBV12-3 or TRBV12-4 to TRBJ1-4; 10 bases are a match to TRBD1. The ends lost 7 bases at V and 5 bases at J; junction bases unmatched: 4. This CDR3 comprises 14 residues. DNA for the CDR3: TGTGCCAGCATGCCGGGACAGGGGAATGAAAAACTGTTTTTT. Translated, it gives CASMPGQGNEKLFF.

The table lists this clonotype with many counts. This chain connects TRBV3-1 to TRBJ1-5; D might be TRBD1 (5 bases). This CDR3 region has 12 residues. Germline V gene data show CDR1 as LGHDT and CDR2 as YNNKEL (reference sequence). Trimming pared 6 bases from V and 4 bases from J, leaving 7 bases between. CDR3 sequence (DNA): TGTGCCAGCAGTCGGGGGAATCAGCCCCAGCATTTT. Translating gives CASSRGNQPQHF.

In its sample, this clonotype was seen many times. This chain connects TRBV5-1 to TRBJ1-1, with TRBD1 matching 7 bases. The CDR3 is made up of 15 amino acids. Germline trimming cut 0 bases from V and 4 bases from J; bases unmatched to any gene: 6. In germline, CDR1 is SGHRS, CDR2 YFSETQ. The CDR3 bases are TGCGCCAGCAGCTTGGCCCCCCAGGGGGGCACTGAAGCTTTCTTT. This gives the protein CASSLAPQGGTEAFF.

A word on this clonotype: This is likely a read error, given that the CDR3 carries no conserved phenylalanine or tryptophan at its end. Because the CDR3's place on the DNA is in doubt, the DNA is left out and the CDR3 is given as listed by TCRdb. The rearrangement joins TRBV20-1 to TRBJ1-3; the D call of TRBD1 is as the table states it, not checked on the DNA. The CDR3 is 11 residues long, ends included. The germline V gene has CDR1 DFQATT and CDR2 SNEGSKA (reference sequence). This CDR3 reads CSASRQCSHVH.

The sample holds a few counts of this clonotype. The J gene is TRBJ2-1, the V gene TRBV12-3 or TRBV12-4; D is unclear. V shed 9 bases and J shed 0 bases, with 9 bases lying between them. The CDR3 runs 13 residues. The CDR3 region is CASLPGSYNEQFF. Written as DNA, the CDR3 is TGTGCCAGTCTGCCGGGCTCCTACAATGAGCAGTTCTTC.

At least ten counts were recorded for this clonotype. The chain couples TRBV3-1 to TRBJ1-4, with TRBD1 as a possible D gene (5 bases). In germline, CDR1 is LGHDT, CDR2 YNNKEL (reference sequence). This CDR3 has 15 amino acids. V was pared by 4 bases and J by 8 bases, with 17 bases between. In nucleotides, the CDR3 is TGTGCCAGCAGCCCCCCGTCCGGGGCCCGAGAAAAACTGTTTTTT. Translated, it gives CASSPPSGAREKLFF.

This clonotype was observed many times. V is TRBV2 and J is TRBJ1-4, with D perhaps TRBD1 (5 bases). V lost 5 bases to trimming and J lost 0 bases, with 13 bases between them. Per the germline V gene, CDR1 is SNHLY and CDR2 is FYNNEI. This CDR3 region has 16 residues. Here the CDR3 DNA reads TGTGCCAGCAGTCTCCGCAGGGCGGCAACTAATGAAAAACTGTTTTTT. This encodes CASSLRRAATNEKLFF.

This clonotype showed up many times. The J gene is TRBJ2-7, the V gene TRBV28; TRBD1 matches at 9 bases. This CDR3 spans 16 amino acids. J lost 3 bases, V lost 5 bases, and 11 bases had no gene match. Germline assignment: CDR1 MDHEN and CDR2 SYDVKM. In DNA, the CDR3 is TGTGCCAGCAGTATCCCCCTTCGGGACAGGGACTACGAGCAGTACTTC. Translated, it gives CASSIPLRDRDYEQYF.

V gene TRBV6-2 or TRBV6-3 combines with J gene TRBJ1-5, with a possible D match to TRBD1 (6 bases). CDR3 size: 13 residues. Germline loops: CDR1 MNHEY, CDR2 SVGEGT. The V end was cut by 4 bases, the J end by 7 bases, with 11 bases between. The CDR3 spells CASSFNRAQPQHF. The CDR3 DNA is TGTGCCAGCAGTTTTAACAGGGCCCAGCCCCAGCATTTT.

This clonotype has just a few counts. The genes are TRBV29-1 and TRBJ2-2; no reliable D call. Germline CDR1 is SQVTM and CDR2 is ANQGSEA. The CDR3 sequence is 13 residues long. V lost 4 bases and J 4 bases, leaving 10 bases between the germline ends. The CDR3 DNA sequence: TGCAGCGTTGGGCAGAAGTCCACCGGGGAGCTGTTTTTT. This encodes CSVGQKSTGELFF.

This clonotype came up a few times. The chain uses TRBV2 and TRBJ2-7; the D gene is possibly TRBD2 (7 bases). Per germline, CDR1 SNHLY and CDR2 FYNNEI. Trimming removed 7 bases from V and 0 bases from J, with 16 bases in between. The CDR3 consists of 15 residues. The CDR3 here is CASTEAGASSYEQYF. The CDR3 DNA reads as TGTGCCAGCACCGAGGCGGGGGCAAGCTCCTACGAGCAGTACTTC.

Many counts were recorded for this clonotype. The V call is TRBV7-9, the J call TRBJ2-2, with D tentatively TRBD1 (5 bases). The CDR3 is made up of 13 amino acids. V was clipped by 3 bases and J by 3 bases, with 5 bases between them. Germline CDR1 and CDR2: SEHNR and FQNEAQ (reference sequence). The CDR3 is CASSLTDTGELFF. The CDR3 DNA sequence: TGTGCCAGCAGCTTGACAGACACCGGGGAGCTGTTTTTT.